A single sample is the source of the 14 T cell receptor beta chains below, sequenced in a study of T-cell reconstitution after alpha-beta-depleted transplantation in children. A library of TCRbeta sequences, prepared with unique molecular identifiers, was generated. Each CDR3 protein gets one entry after TCRdb re-called the PCR reads with MiXCR. This table has about 230,000 distinct CDR3 sequences, 12% appearing once. The source material was PBMCs from the stem cell graft donor, sampled from the stem cell graft. The origin of the receptors is a human donor who donated a stem cell graft to a child with acute lymphoblastic leukemia.

In its sample, this clonotype was seen many times. This chain connects TRBV6-1 to TRBJ2-3; TRBD1 matches at 11 bases. Germline lookup yields CDR1 MNHNS and CDR2 SASEGT. CDR3 length: 16 amino acids. Germline trimming cut 5 bases from V and 6 bases from J; bases unmatched to any gene: 10. CDR3 sequence: CASSLLRDRGSDTQYF. CDR3 sequence (DNA): TGTGCCAGCAGTCTTCTTAGGGACAGGGGGAGCGATACGCAGTATTTT.

This clonotype was detected many times. The chain carries TRBV29-1 and TRBJ2-3; no definite D call. Between the trimmed V and J ends, which lost 2 bases and 3 bases, there was a span of 3 bases. Germline lookup yields CDR1 SQVTM and CDR2 ANQGSEA. The CDR3 consists of 11 residues. The CDR3 DNA reads TGCAGCGTTGAAACGACAGATACGCAGTATTTT. This translates into CSVETTDTQYF.

This clonotype was seen many times. The V and J genes are TRBV5-1 and TRBJ2-3; perhaps TRBD2 as D (6 bases). The CDR3 has 14 residues. Germline V gene sequence: CDR1 SGHRS, CDR2 YFSETQ. The V gene lost 2 bases and the J gene lost 4 bases, with 11 bases spanning the gap. CDR3 residues: CASSLAGPPDTQYF. The CDR3 nucleotides are TGCGCCAGCAGCTTAGCGGGCCCCCCAGATACGCAGTATTTT. Drawing the rest from reference TRBV5-1 and TRBJ2-3, the complete variable domain is KAGVTQTPRYLIKTRGQQVTLSCSPISGHRSVSWYQQTPGQGLQFLFEYFSETQRNKGNFPGRFSGRQFSNSRSEMNVSTLELGDSALYLCASSLAGPPDTQYFGPGTRLTVL.

This clonotype occurred a few times. The rearrangement uses TRBV20-1 and TRBJ2-3; D tentatively fits TRBD1 or TRBD2 (6 bases each). V was shortened by 7 bases and J by 9 bases, with 14 bases between the two germline ends. The CDR3 is 11 residues long. The germline gives CDR1 DFQATT, CDR2 SNEGSKA (reference sequence). For the CDR3, the DNA is TGCAGTGTCCTAGGGGGGAAAACGCAGTATTTT. Its translation: CSVLGGKTQYF.

This clonotype has a count of ten or more. The chain recombines TRBV28 with TRBJ2-1; 8 bases fit TRBD2. CDR1 MDHEN and CDR2 SYDVKM come from the germline V gene. This CDR3 comprises 17 residues. The J segment lost 8 bases and the V segment lost 5 bases, leaving 17 bases of the junction unmatched. As DNA, the CDR3 is TGTGCCAGCAGTCCCCGACCCTTACTAGCGGCCATGGATGAGCAGTTCTTC. This sequence encodes CASSPRPLLAAMDEQFF.

V and J are TRBV7-2 and TRBJ2-7, with unresolved D. Germline V gene lookup returns CDR1 SGHTA and CDR2 FQGNSA. V lost 1 base and J lost 0, with 7 bases in between. The CDR3 loop spans 14 amino acids. CDR3: CASSLERSSYEQYF. The CDR3 DNA follows: TGTGCCAGCAGCTTAGAACGGTCCTCCTACGAGCAGTACTTC.

This clonotype was counted a few times. The V and J genes are TRBV24-1 and TRBJ1-1, with D maybe TRBD1 (6 bases). The CDR3 is made up of 14 amino acids. Trimming removed 2 bases from V and 4 bases from J, with 10 bases in between. Germline V gene lookup returns CDR1 KGHDR and CDR2 SFDVKD. CDR3 bases: TGTGCCACCAGTGATTCAGGGGAGGGCACTGAAGCTTTCTTT. Translated, it gives CATSDSGEGTEAFF.

The V call is TRBV30, the J call TRBJ2-1; 8 positions match TRBD2. CDR1 is GTSNPN, CDR2 SVGIG, per germline (reference sequence). Trimming removed 3 bases from V and 9 bases from J; junction bases left unmatched: 10. The CDR3 covers 14 residues. The CDR3 DNA follows: TGTGCCTGGAGCTCCAGCGGGAGTGGTTTTGAGCAGTTCTTC. Its translation: CAWSSSGSGFEQFF.

This clonotype was counted at least ten times. This sequence joins TRBV6-2 or TRBV6-3 and TRBJ2-6; 12 bases align to TRBD1. The CDR3 is 17 amino acids. The germline gives CDR1 MNHEY, CDR2 SVGEGT. J lost 1 base, V lost 10 bases, and 8 bases had no gene match. CDR3 residues: CAIDPGQGASGANVLTF. DNA for the CDR3: TGTGCCATCGACCCGGGACAGGGGGCTTCTGGGGCCAACGTCCTGACTTTC.

This clonotype was seen ten or more times. The V and J genes are TRBV5-1 and TRBJ2-3; D unresolved. Per germline, CDR1 SGHRS and CDR2 YFSETQ. With 1 base removed from V and 2 bases from J, the gap between germline ends came to 8 bases. The CDR3 runs 14 residues. The CDR3 sequence is CASSLIPATDTQYF. CDR3 sequence (DNA): TGCGCCAGCAGCTTGATCCCGGCCACAGATACGCAGTATTTT.

This clonotype was counted a few times. V is TRBV6-5 and J is TRBJ2-1, with TRBD2 as a possible D gene (6 bases). Per germline, CDR1 MNHEY and CDR2 SVGAGI. V was pared by 4 bases and J by 7 bases, with 17 bases between. There are 15 residues in the CDR3. CDR3 nucleotides: TGTGCCAGCAGTTTTGAATTCCGGGGGAGGAATGAGCAGTTCTTC. This translates into CASSFEFRGRNEQFF.

The genes are TRBV20-1 and TRBJ2-7, with D possibly matching TRBD1 (5 bases). V shed 5 bases and J shed 5 bases, with 22 bases lying between them. Germline CDR1 reads DFQATT; CDR2 reads SNEGSKA (reference sequence). The CDR3 extends over 15 amino acids. The CDR3 sequence is CSALPGAELGDEQYF. CDR3 DNA: TGCAGTGCTCTTCCTGGGGCCGAGTTGGGCGACGAGCAGTACTTC.

Many counts were recorded for this clonotype. The chain links TRBV15 to TRBJ2-7, with 7 bases lining up with TRBD1. V dropped 0 bases and J dropped 2; count of bases not matched to a gene: 7. The length of the CDR3 is 16 residues. Germline V gene sequence: CDR1 LNHNV, CDR2 YYDKDF (reference sequence). In DNA, the CDR3 is TGTGCCACCAGCAGAGAAATAGGGGGCCCACCCTACGAGCAGTACTTC. Its protein product is CATSREIGGPPYEQYF.

This clonotype was observed at least ten times. The rearrangement uses TRBV11-1 and TRBJ2-1; maybe TRBD2 (6 bases). From germline, CDR1 is SGHAT and CDR2 FQDESV (reference sequence). V was cut by 3 bases and J by 3 bases, with 21 bases left in between. This CDR3 region has 18 residues. CDR3 in DNA: TGTGCCAGCAGCTTCAAAATCTTTAGCGGAACCGACTACAATGAGCAGTTCTTC. This encodes CASSFKIFSGTDYNEQFF.